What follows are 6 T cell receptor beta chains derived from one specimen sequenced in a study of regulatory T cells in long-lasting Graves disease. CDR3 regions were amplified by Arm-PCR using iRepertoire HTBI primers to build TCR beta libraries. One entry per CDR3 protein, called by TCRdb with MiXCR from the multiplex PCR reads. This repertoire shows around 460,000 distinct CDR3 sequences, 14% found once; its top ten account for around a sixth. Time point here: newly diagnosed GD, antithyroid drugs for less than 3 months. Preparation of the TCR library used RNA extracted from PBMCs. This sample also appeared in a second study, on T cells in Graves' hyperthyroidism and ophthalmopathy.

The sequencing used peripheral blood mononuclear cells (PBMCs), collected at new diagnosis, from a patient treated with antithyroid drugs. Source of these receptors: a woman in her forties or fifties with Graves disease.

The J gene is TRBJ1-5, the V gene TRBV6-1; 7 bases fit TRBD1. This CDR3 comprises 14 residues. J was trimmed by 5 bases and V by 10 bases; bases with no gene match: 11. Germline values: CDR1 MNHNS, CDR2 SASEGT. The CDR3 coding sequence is TGTGCCACCCATCTAGGGGGCGGGGATCAGCCCCAGCATTTT. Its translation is CATHLGGGDQPQHF.

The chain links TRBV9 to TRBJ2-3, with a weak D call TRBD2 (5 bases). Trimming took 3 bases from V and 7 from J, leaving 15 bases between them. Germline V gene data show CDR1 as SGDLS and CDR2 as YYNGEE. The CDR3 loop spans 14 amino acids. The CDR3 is CASSARGFLNTQYF. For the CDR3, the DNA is TGTGCCAGCAGCGCTCGGGGATTCTTGAATACGCAGTATTTT. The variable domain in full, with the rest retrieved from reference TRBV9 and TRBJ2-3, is DSGVTQTPKHLITATGQRVTLRCSPRSGDLSVYWYQQSLDQGLQFLIQYYNGEERAKGNILERFSAQQFPDLHSELNLSSLELGDSALYFCASSARGFLNTQYFGPGTRLTVL.

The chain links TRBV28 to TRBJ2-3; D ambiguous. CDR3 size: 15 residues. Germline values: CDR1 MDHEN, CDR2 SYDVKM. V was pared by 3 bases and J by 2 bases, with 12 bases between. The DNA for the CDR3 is TGTGCCAGCAGTTTTGGCGGACCCTTCACAGATACGCAGTATTTT. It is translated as CASSFGGPFTDTQYF.

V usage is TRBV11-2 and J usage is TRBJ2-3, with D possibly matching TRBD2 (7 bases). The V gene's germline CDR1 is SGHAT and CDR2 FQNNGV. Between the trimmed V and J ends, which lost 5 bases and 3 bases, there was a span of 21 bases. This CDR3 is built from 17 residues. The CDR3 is CASSQVIGGGVTDTQYF. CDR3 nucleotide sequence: TGTGCCAGCAGCCAAGTGATAGGGGGGGGGGTTACAGATACGCAGTATTTT.

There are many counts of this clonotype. CDR3 sequence (DNA): TGTGCCAGCAGGGGGGGTTTCACAGATACGCAGTATTTT. As protein: CASRGGFTDTQYF. The genes are TRBV2 and TRBJ2-3, with TRBD2 as a possible D gene (6 bases). V lost 6 bases, J lost 2 bases, and 9 bases lay in between. The germline V gene encodes CDR1 SNHLY and CDR2 FYNNEI. The CDR3 covers 13 residues.

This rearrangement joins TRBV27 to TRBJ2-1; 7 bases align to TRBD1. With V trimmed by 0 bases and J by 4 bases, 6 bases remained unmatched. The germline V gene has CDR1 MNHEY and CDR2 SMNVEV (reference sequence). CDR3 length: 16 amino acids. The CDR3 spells CASSLSGGRIYNEQFF. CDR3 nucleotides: TGTGCCAGCAGTTTATCAGGGGGCCGCATTTACAATGAGCAGTTCTTC.